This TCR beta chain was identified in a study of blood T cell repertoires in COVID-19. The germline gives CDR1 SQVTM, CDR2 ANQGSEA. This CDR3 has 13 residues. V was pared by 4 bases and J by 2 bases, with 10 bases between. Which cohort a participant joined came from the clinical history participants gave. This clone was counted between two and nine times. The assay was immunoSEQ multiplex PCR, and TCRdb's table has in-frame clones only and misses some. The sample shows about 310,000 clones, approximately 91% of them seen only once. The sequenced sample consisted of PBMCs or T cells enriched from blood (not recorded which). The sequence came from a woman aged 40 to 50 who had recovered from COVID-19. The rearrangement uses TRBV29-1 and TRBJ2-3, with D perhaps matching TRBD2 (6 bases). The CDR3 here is CSVGERVTDTQYF. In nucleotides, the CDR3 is TGCAGCGTTGGAGAGCGGGTCACAGATACGCAGTATTTT.